The 30 T cell receptor beta chains in this list originate from one sample, sequenced in a study of T-cell reconstitution after alpha-beta-depleted transplantation in children. The library targeted TCRbeta and was prepared with unique molecular identifiers. TCRdb reanalysed the PCR reads using MiXCR and keeps one entry per CDR3 protein. This table has about 600,000 distinct CDR3 sequences, about 10% appearing once. Sequenced material: PBMCs from the stem cell graft donor, taken from the stem cell graft. Every receptor here comes from a human donor who donated a stem cell graft to a child with acute myeloid leukemia.

This clonotype was detected many times. Relative to the germline gene, one junction end is altered; a read error may explain this. The chain carries TRBV7-7 and TRBJ2-1; TRBD2 agrees at 10 bases. The germline gives CDR1 SSHAT, CDR2 FNYEAQ (reference sequence). The CDR3 covers 18 residues. CDR3: CASSLRAPSGSFVDEQFF. The CDR3 DNA reads TGTGCTAGCAGCTTACGAGCGCCTAGCGGGAGTTTTGTGGATGAGCAGTTCTTC. The entire variable domain, with the rest obtained from reference TRBV7-7 and TRBJ2-1, is as follows: GAGVSQSPRYKVTKRGQDVTLRCDPISSHATLYWYQQALGQGPEFLTYFNYEAQPDKSGLPSDRFSAERPEGSISTLTIQRTEQRDSAMYRCASSLRAPSGSFVDEQFFGPGTRLTVL.

This clonotype was found a few times. V usage is TRBV4-2 and J usage is TRBJ2-7; perhaps TRBD2 as D (6 bases). Germline V gene sequence: CDR1 LGHNA, CDR2 YNFKEQ. CDR3 length: 17 amino acids. V was shortened by 1 base and J by 2 bases, with 18 bases between the two germline ends. The DNA of the CDR3 is TGTGCCAGCAGCCAAGGCTCCTTAGCGGCGGGCACCTACGAGCAGTACTTC. Its translation: CASSQGSLAAGTYEQYF.

The chain employs TRBV14 and TRBJ2-1; 8 bases fit TRBD1. CDR3 length: 14 amino acids. The V gene's germline CDR1 is SGHDN and CDR2 FVKESK. The V segment lost 4 bases and the J segment 7 bases; nucleotides outside the gene matches: 6. Here the CDR3 DNA reads TGTGCCAGCAGCCCGGGACAGGTGGGAAATGAGCAGTTCTTC. It yields the protein CASSPGQVGNEQFF.

The table lists this clonotype with a few counts. V usage is TRBV29-1 and J usage is TRBJ1-1; D ambiguous. The CDR3 is made up of 12 amino acids. Germline V gene sequence: CDR1 SQVTM, CDR2 ANQGSEA. Deletions cut 3 bases from V and 6 bases from J, with 11 bases between. The CDR3 here is CSVDGEVAEAFF. The CDR3 bases are TGCAGCGTTGACGGTGAGGTAGCTGAAGCTTTCTTT.

This clonotype was recorded many times. This chain uses TRBV27 with TRBJ1-2; TRBD1 might be the D (5 bases). The germline V gene has CDR1 MNHEY and CDR2 SMNVEV (reference sequence). This CDR3 contains 15 residues. V lost 5 bases, J lost 2 bases, and 15 bases lay in between. The CDR3 is CASSPNSGGNYGYTF. Written as DNA, the CDR3 is TGTGCCAGCAGTCCCAATAGCGGGGGGAACTATGGCTACACCTTC.

This clonotype was counted many times. The J gene is TRBJ1-5, the V gene TRBV28, with 9 bases fitting TRBD1. This CDR3 comprises 15 residues. Per the germline V gene, CDR1 is MDHEN and CDR2 is SYDVKM. Losses at the gene ends were 11 bases for V and 8 bases for J; bases not matched to a gene: 16. CDR3 loop: CAGGTGQGLIKPQHF. The CDR3 DNA reads as TGTGCCGGGGGCACGGGACAGGGACTTATCAAGCCCCAGCATTTT. Supplemented by reference TRBV28 and TRBJ1-5, the full variable domain reads DVKVTQSSRYLVKRTGEKVFLECVQDMDHENMFWYRQDPGLGLRLIYFSYDVKMKEKGDIPEGYSVSREKKERFSLILESASTNQTSMYLCAGGTGQGLIKPQHFGDGTRLSIL.

The rearrangement uses TRBV7-2 and TRBJ1-3, with D unclear. This CDR3 is 17 amino acids long. CDR1 is SGHTA and CDR2 is FQGNSA in the germline V gene. V was clipped by 5 bases and J by 0 bases, with 17 bases between them. CDR3 sequence (DNA): TGTGCCAGCAGCCCAGACCGGGGAATTTTCTCTGGAAACACCATATATTTT. It translates to CASSPDRGIFSGNTIYF.

V gene TRBV7-3 combines with J gene TRBJ1-1, with D possibly TRBD1 on 6 matching bases. The ends were cut back, 2 bases at V and 4 bases at J, with 14 bases in the middle. The CDR3 runs 15 residues. CDR1 and CDR2 from the germline V gene are SGHTA and FQGTGA. The CDR3 here is CASSLPQGRSTEAFF. For the CDR3, the DNA is TGTGCCAGCAGCTTACCCCAGGGGAGGAGCACTGAAGCTTTCTTT.

J is TRBJ2-1 and V is TRBV27, with 7 nucleotides matching TRBD2. CDR1 and CDR2 from the germline V gene are MNHEY and SMNVEV (reference sequence). The CDR3 covers 15 residues. V lost 8 bases to trimming and J lost 4 bases; unmatched junction nucleotides: 11. The CDR3 bases are TGTGCCAGCGGGCCCCAGCGGGATCTTTACAATGAGCAGTTCTTC. This encodes CASGPQRDLYNEQFF.

This clonotype was recorded many times. The V and J genes are TRBV12-3 or TRBV12-4 and TRBJ2-1; unclear D gene. V was clipped by 2 bases and J by 10 bases, with 12 bases between them. The length of the CDR3 is 13 residues. The CDR3 DNA follows: TGTGCCAGCAGTTTATCTAGAGACACCGAGCAGTTCTTC. Protein product: CASSLSRDTEQFF.

Notes on this clonotype: A read error may account for a junction end that differs from germline. The chain recombines TRBV20-1 with TRBJ2-7; 8 bases agree with TRBD2. Per the germline V gene, CDR1 is DFQATT and CDR2 is SNEGSKA (reference sequence). This CDR3 has 18 amino acids. The CDR3 spells CCARDPGVSGTRNYEQYF. CDR3 nucleotides: TGCTGTGCTAGAGATCCGGGCGTATCCGGGACTAGGAACTACGAGCAGTACTTC.

V gene TRBV6-1 combines with J gene TRBJ2-3, with 11 bases matching TRBD2. Germline V CDR1 and CDR2: MNHNS, SASEGT. The CDR3 spans 16 residues. V lost 7 bases, J lost 2 bases, and 8 bases stayed unmatched. CDR3 region: CASTRGTSGFTDTQYF. The CDR3, as DNA: TGTGCCAGCACCCGCGGGACTAGCGGATTCACAGATACGCAGTATTTT.

The chain couples TRBV3-1 to TRBJ2-1; 9 nucleotides agree with TRBD1. V lost 1 base, J lost 1 base, and 2 bases stayed unmatched. CDR1 and CDR2 (germline): LGHDT, YNNKEL (reference sequence). The CDR3 has 16 residues. Written as DNA, the CDR3 is TGTGCCAGCAGCCAAGTAGACAGGGGGTCCTACAATGAGCAGTTCTTC. Its translation: CASSQVDRGSYNEQFF.

This clonotype has at least ten counts. V and J are TRBV7-2 and TRBJ2-4; 8 bases map to TRBD1. V trimming: 4 bases; J trimming: 9 bases; junction bases outside the gene matches: 8. CDR3 size: 14 residues. Germline V lookup: CDR1 SGHTA, CDR2 FQGNSA. The CDR3 DNA reads TGTGCCAGCAGCTCCTGGACAGGGTCGGGCATTCAGTACTTC. This gives the protein CASSSWTGSGIQYF. Full variable domain (outside the CDR3, taken from reference TRBV7-2 and TRBJ2-4): GAGVSQSPSNKVTEKGKDVELRCDPISGHTALYWYRQSLGQGLEFLIYFQGNSAPDKSGLPSDRFSAERTGGSVSTLTIQRTQQEDSAVYLCASSSWTGSGIQYFGAGTRLSVL.

The V call is TRBV6-5, the J call TRBJ1-2; D is uncertain. The CDR3 totals 15 residues. Germline V gene data show CDR1 as MNHEY and CDR2 as SVGAGI. The V end was cut by 0 bases, the J end by 3 bases, with 11 bases between. The CDR3 DNA is TGTGCCAGCAGTTACTCGAATCCTGCTTACTATGGCTACACCTTC. Its translation: CASSYSNPAYYGYTF.

Many counts were recorded for this clonotype. The V and J genes are TRBV2 and TRBJ2-4, with D perhaps matching TRBD1 or TRBD2 (6 bases each). The CDR3 is 16 residues long. V was cut by 6 bases and J by 0 bases, with 15 bases left in between. In germline, CDR1 is SNHLY, CDR2 FYNNEI. As DNA, the CDR3 is TGTGCCAGCAGGGAGGGGGGATCCCCAGCCAAAAACATTCAGTACTTC. This translates into CASREGGSPAKNIQYF.

The chain links TRBV15 to TRBJ1-2; 7 bases map to TRBD1. In germline, CDR1 is LNHNV, CDR2 YYDKDF (reference sequence). This CDR3 region has 13 residues. J gave up 4 bases and V 5 bases, and 4 bases lay outside the gene matches. CDR3 region: CATSEQGSYGYTF. The CDR3 coding sequence is TGTGCCACCAGCGAACAGGGGAGCTATGGCTACACCTTC.

V is TRBV29-1 and J is TRBJ2-3, with 12 bases aligning to TRBD1. CDR3 length: 14 amino acids. Per germline, CDR1 SQVTM and CDR2 ANQGSEA. Losses at the gene ends were 3 bases for V and 6 bases for J; bases not matched to a gene: 4. As DNA, the CDR3 is TGCAGCGTTGAGAGGGACAGGGGGCAGGATACGCAGTATTTT. Translating it yields CSVERDRGQDTQYF.

This clonotype has a count of ten or more. The chain is built from TRBV25-1 and TRBJ2-5; D not certain. CDR1 and CDR2 from the germline V gene are MGHDK and SYGVNS. This CDR3 has 14 residues. Trimming took 4 bases from V and 4 from J, leaving 13 bases between them. The CDR3 region has the DNA TGTGCCAGCAGTGCCCAAAGTTACCGAGAGACCCAGTACTTC. Protein product: CASSAQSYRETQYF.

The chain is built from TRBV4-3 and TRBJ1-2; TRBD1 matches 7 bases. V lost 3 bases and J lost 0; bases outside the gene matches: 7. The CDR3 loop spans 16 amino acids. Germline lookup yields CDR1 LGHNA and CDR2 YSLEER. CDR3 sequence reads: CASSHEGTASNYGYTF. CDR3 nucleotides: TGCGCCAGCAGCCATGAAGGGACAGCCTCTAACTATGGCTACACCTTC.

This clonotype occurred many times. The rearrangement links TRBV7-6 to TRBJ2-1; unclear D gene. The CDR3 runs to 12 residues. The V gene lost 4 bases and the J gene lost 9 bases, with 10 bases spanning the gap. From germline, CDR1 is SGHVS and CDR2 FNYEAQ. The CDR3 loop is CASSSASPEQFF. CDR3 coding DNA: TGTGCCAGCAGCTCCGCTAGTCCTGAGCAGTTCTTC.

This clonotype appeared once. DNA of the CDR3: TGTGCCAGCAGCCTGCTCTGGGGCACAGATACGCAGTATTTT. Residues: CASSLLWGTDTQYF. The chain recombines TRBV27 with TRBJ2-3; D not resolved. V was clipped by 6 bases and J by 1 base, with 11 bases between them. This CDR3 contains 14 residues. Germline CDR1 and CDR2: MNHEY and SMNVEV (reference sequence).

The rearrangement uses TRBV12-3 or TRBV12-4 and TRBJ2-1; D call uncertain. Trimming left V 2 bases short and J 5 bases short, with 7 bases between. The CDR3 sequence is 13 residues long. The CDR3 loop reads CASSLRSNNEQFF. In DNA, the CDR3 is TGTGCCAGCAGTTTAAGGAGTAACAATGAGCAGTTCTTC.

This clonotype was observed at least ten times. The chain uses TRBV5-1 and TRBJ2-7; D unresolved. This CDR3 comprises 13 residues. With 0 bases removed from V and 2 bases from J, the gap between germline ends came to 6 bases. Germline V gene data show CDR1 as SGHRS and CDR2 as YFSETQ. Written as DNA, the CDR3 is TGCGCCAGCAGCTTGGTAACAACCTACGAGCAGTACTTC. This sequence encodes CASSLVTTYEQYF.

This chain links TRBV4-2 with TRBJ1-2; D may be TRBD1 (5 bases). Germline CDR1 is LGHNA and CDR2 is YNFKEQ. The CDR3 is made up of 12 amino acids. V was trimmed by 4 bases and J by 8 bases, leaving 11 bases between them. The CDR3 DNA is TGTGCCAGCAGCCTGGGGCACAGGGGCTACACCTTC. The encoded protein is CASSLGHRGYTF.

The rearrangement links TRBV4-3 to TRBJ2-7, with D unclear. The germline CDR1 and CDR2 sequences are LGHNA and YSLEER. The CDR3 has 15 amino acids. Trimming pared 3 bases from V and 2 bases from J, leaving 14 bases between. The CDR3 spells CASSQAVAGPYEQYF. In DNA, the CDR3 is TGCGCCAGCAGCCAGGCTGTGGCAGGCCCCTACGAGCAGTACTTC.

This clonotype has more than one count but fewer than ten. The chain employs TRBV20-1 and TRBJ2-7, with D uncertain. From germline, CDR1 is DFQATT and CDR2 SNEGSKA (reference sequence). V lost 1 base and J lost 0, with 10 bases in between. The CDR3 runs 14 residues. CDR3 sequence: CSARVPAVSYEQYF. CDR3 coding DNA: TGCAGTGCTAGAGTCCCGGCGGTCTCCTACGAGCAGTACTTC.

This chain uses TRBV21-1 with TRBJ2-7; TRBD2 reflects the table's D call only, with no check against the DNA. TRBV21-1 is labeled a pseudogene. CDR3 length: 14 amino acids. In DNA, the CDR3 is TGTGCCGCAACGAGCGGCGGGATCGGGTACGAGCAGTACTTC. Amino acid sequence: CAATSGGIGYEQYF.

This clonotype was recorded at least ten times. The chain joins TRBV30 to TRBJ1-5, with D hard to call. Germline V CDR1 and CDR2: GTSNPN, SVGIG (reference sequence). The CDR3 loop spans 13 amino acids. V was cut by 0 bases and J by 1 base, with 4 bases left in between. In DNA form, the CDR3 reads TGTGCCTGGAGTGTACAGAGCAATCAGCCCCAGCATTTT. This codes for CAWSVQSNQPQHF.

The table lists this clonotype with a few counts. The V gene is TRBV6-2 or TRBV6-3, the J gene TRBJ2-2, with unresolved D. The CDR3 covers 12 residues. The germline V gene has CDR1 MNHEY and CDR2 SVGEGT. The ends were cut back, 6 bases at V and 7 bases at J, with 9 bases in the middle. The CDR3 coding sequence is TGTGCCAGCAGCTCCGCTAGCGGGGAGCTGTTTTTT. This codes for CASSSASGELFF.